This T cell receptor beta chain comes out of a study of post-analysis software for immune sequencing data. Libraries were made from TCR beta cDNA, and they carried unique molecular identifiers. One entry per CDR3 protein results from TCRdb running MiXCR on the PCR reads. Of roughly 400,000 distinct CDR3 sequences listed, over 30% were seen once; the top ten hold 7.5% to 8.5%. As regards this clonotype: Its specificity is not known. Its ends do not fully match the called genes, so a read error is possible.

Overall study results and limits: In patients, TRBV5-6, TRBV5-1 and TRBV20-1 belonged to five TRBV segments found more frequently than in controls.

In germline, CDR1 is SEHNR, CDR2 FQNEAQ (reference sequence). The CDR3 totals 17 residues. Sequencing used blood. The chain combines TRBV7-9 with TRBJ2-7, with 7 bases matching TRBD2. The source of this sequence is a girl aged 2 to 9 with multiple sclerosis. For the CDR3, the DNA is TGTGCCAGCAGCCTCCACTTAGCGAGCGGGAACTCCTGCGAGCAGTACTTC. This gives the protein CASSLHLASGNSCEQYF.